This T cell receptor beta chain was observed in a study of blood T cells in healthy people across ages. The CDR3 is 15 amino acids. Germline V lookup: CDR1 KGHDR, CDR2 SFDVKD. J gave up 4 bases and V 4 bases, and 4 bases lay outside the gene matches. A second PCR of 7 to 11 cycles used a sample-barcoded 5' primer and a J-beta primer mix. TCRdb called the 5' RACE reads again in MiXCR, with one record for every CDR3 protein. The repertoire has 850,000 to 1,300,000 distinct CDR3 sequences, 45% of them found once; the top ten carry 15% to 20%. The TCR sequence derives from a woman aged 55-70 years in good health. The V and J genes are TRBV24-1 and TRBJ2-1, with TRBD2 identical over 9 bases. Input material: blood. The CDR3 protein is CATSDTSGRYNEQFF. In nucleotides, the CDR3 is TGTGCCACCAGTGACACTAGCGGGCGATACAATGAGCAGTTCTTC.